This section outlines one TCR beta chain sequence together with its context. Its cognate antigen has yet to be identified. No base qualities exist here, and no much larger clone lies one base off it. The record originates from a study of cytomegalovirus exposure and HLA in healthy donors (dated by TCRdb to about 2017). Background on the whole study: In an earlier analysis of 450 to 750 of the donors, around 290 Gb of sequence data and 100 million or so unique TCR beta sequences from roughly 200 million T cells were reported. Roughly 300 gigabases of sequencing data and roughly 81 million unique TCR sequences made up an early release that covered several hundred HLA-typed donors. Of the roughly 400 genotyped donors, roughly 80% were placed in the genetic ancestry cluster associated with self-reported Caucasian donors. The study aimed to test whether cataloging public T cell receptors could reveal signatures of past pathogen exposure. The study profiled the T cell repertoires of 500 to 800 subjects by immunosequencing and related them to cytomegalovirus serostatus. Besides the first cohort of around 670 subjects, a separate validation cohort made up of roughly 120 different subjects was used. To predict cytomegalovirus infection status, the study brought together high-throughput TCR immunosequencing, statistical association of individual TCRs with disease status, and machine learning. To study patterns of TCR occurrence, a later analysis re-analyzed previously published TCR beta repertoires from hundreds of donors and added high-resolution HLA genotyping. In the later analysis, no new phenotypic data were used to find candidate immune exposures; instead, reliance was placed on TCR beta sequences and their occurrence across donors. An earlier analysis of around 580 of the donors used high-throughput TCR beta sequencing to judge whether each TCR beta V gene segment behaved as functional or pseudogenic. Alongside the repertoire data, information on donor age, sex, ethnicity and CMV serostatus was compiled. A later genetic analysis used genome-wide SNP genotypes for about three fifths of the 666 donors, treating that subset as a discovery cohort. Every discovery cohort repertoire had been produced on one sequencing platform. HLA typing covered class I and class II loci at four-digit resolution. The number of donors typed differed by locus, with roughly 629-640 for A, B, C, DRB1 and DQB1, approximately 500 for DQA1, approximately 580 for DPA1, and 472 for DPB1. Several DR-DQ haplotypes were handled as single units for association and clustering, since linkage in the cohort was strong. Among roughly 370 genotyped donors of the cohort, an average of approximately 250,000 unique TCR beta nucleotide sequences were sequenced per donor, 15% to 20% of them non-productive. What the work shows at the level of the full study, not this receptor alone: Three of the identified cytomegalovirus-associated TCR beta chains were confirmed in vitro to be specific for cytomegalovirus antigens. In a later genetic analysis, a missense DCLRE1C variant was associated with V-gene and J-gene trimming of TCR beta chains, and the association was replicated in an independent cohort. Most TCR sequences were observed very rarely across donors, whereas some public TCRs were present in many individuals. The classifier was reported to diagnose cytomegalovirus status with high specificity and sensitivity in both the original cohort and the validation cohort. CMV serostatus was the only immune exposure information available for the cohort. In a later analysis, TCR association rates were found to vary across HLA loci, with the most associated TCRs seen for DRB1 alleles and the fewest for HLA-C alleles. According to a later analysis, parvovirus B19, influenza, CMV and Epstein-Barr virus appeared linked to several top co-occurrence clusters. A later analysis found that HLA-associated TCR beta chains were more clonally expanded and had lower generation probabilities than equally common non-associated chains. When HLA alleles, especially DR and DQ, strongly co-occurred, attributing TCR associations to individual alleles was difficult. Some IMGT-functional V segments, including TRBV6-2 and TRBV6-3, could not be distinguished by the 87-base-pair reads and were therefore excluded. The presence/absence analyses assumed that sequencing depth was roughly uniform across donors, and that assumption may not be true. Broadly in line with IMGT annotations, most TCR beta V segments showed up in productive rearrangements about 90% or about 30% of the time in an earlier analysis of 450 to 600 of the donors. In this cohort, only TCR beta chains were sequenced, and detectable features were limited by the absence of alpha or paired-chain data. A further reported finding was that TCR beta sequences accurately predicted the HLA-A and HLA-B alleles for most subjects in the first cohort. The study listed 150 to 200 TCR beta chains as associated with cytomegalovirus. Because counts were too low, about 17 rarely observed V segments, including chromosome 9 orphons, were excluded from the earlier analysis of around 640 of the donors. Linkage disequilibrium might explain the correlated functional status among segregating V segments, but an unknown experimental factor could not be ruled out. A later analysis associated about 17,000 TCR beta sequences with specific HLA alleles at a false discovery rate of 0.05. A cluster of highly shared sequence variants was judged likely to represent a technical artifact of the sequencing pipeline. A later analysis found that most CMV-associated TCR beta chains appeared HLA-restricted, with HLA associations seemingly driven largely by CMV exposure. HLA typing was unavailable for some donors at each locus, so association tests used only the typed subset. A later genetic analysis reported fewer N-insertions in productive TCRs among donors in an Asian-associated ancestry cluster than the roughly 670-donor mean. The authors suggested that the approach could potentially be generalized to other disease states and immunological phenotypes.

Libraries were made using the immunoSEQ multiplex PCR assay. For the multiplex PCR, a mixture combining 60 forward primers for TCR Vbeta segments and 13 reverse primers for TCR Jbeta segments was used. The CDR3 region of rearranged TCR beta genes was amplified from genomic DNA by a multiplex PCR assay. On the Illumina HiSeq System, the amplified TCR beta libraries were sequenced as 87-base-pair reads. On the study's bioinformatics: A later analysis tallied some 79 million unique TCR beta chains across the 666 repertoires, and about 12 million of those chains were shared by two or more donors. Raw reads were error-corrected and collapsed into unique sequences by a nearest-neighbor algorithm in which closely related sequences were merged to remove PCR and sequencing errors. CDR3 sequences were aligned to IMGT reference sequences to assign V, D and J gene segments. For a sequence to be retained, a match of at least six nucleotides was required to both a V gene segment and a J gene segment. Rearrangements were classified as productive when the CDR3 lacked stop codons and remained in frame with V and J, and all other rearrangements were classified as non-productive. CDR3 was defined by IMGT convention, running from the second conserved V-encoded cysteine to the conserved J-encoded phenylalanine. The earlier analysis of 587 of the donors excluded sequences that lacked an unambiguous match to a single V gene segment. An earlier analysis of under 750 of the donors called V segments functional above 56.7% productive rearrangements and segregating when the between-donor standard deviation exceeded 5%. To diagnose cytomegalovirus status from the catalog of TCR beta chain sequences, a statistical classification framework was built. In a later analysis, V and J genes were assigned by comparing TCR nucleotide sequences against IMGT/GENE-DB human TR gene sequences. In a later analysis, CDR3 sequences and most-parsimonious VDJ recombination scenarios were assigned using the TCRdist pipeline. In a later analysis, each TCR beta chain was defined by its CDR3 amino acid sequence together with its V-gene family, and reads without a unique V-gene family were excluded. In a later analysis, several hundred highly shared, low-generation-probability nucleotide sequences were removed to address suspected cross-contamination and a sequencing artifact. A later analysis calculated a clonal expansion index for each public chain from normalized within-repertoire ranks of inferred template counts. Generation probabilities in a later analysis came from a VDJ recombination model fitted to out-of-frame rearrangements, and those results were checked against IGoR. In a later analysis, hypergeometric tests were used to score TCR-TCR, TCR-HLA and TCR-CMV co-occurrence, with a repertoire-size bias correction applied to TCR pairs. In a later analysis, false discovery rates were estimated by permuting HLA or CMV assignments 20 times. In a later analysis, co-occurring TCRs were grouped using DBSCAN, with TCRdist sequence similarity added in when clustering inside HLA-allele-positive subsets. For co-occurrence clustering, repertoires with fewer than 30,000 or more than 120,000 public chains were excluded, along with a handful of repertoires with anomalous nucleotide sharing. This is the immuneACCESS table as TCRdb keeps it, with only in-frame sequences that have V and J called. A part of the clones is gone; compared with another copy, unresolved V genes explain less than half, and the rest is unexplained. The V and J calls and clone size are taken from that table; D and trimming were inferred from the DNA. This sample has about 180,000 clones in its table, and more than 65% of those were observed once. The top ten clones comprise 1.2% of the sample.

The CDR1 and CDR2 encoded by the germline V gene are LGHNA and YNFKEQ. From V the trimming removes 1 base and from J it removes 4 bases, while the gene matches leave 11 bases of the junction unaccounted for. Including cysteine and phenylalanine, the CDR3 has 17 amino acids. Only CDR3 DNA remains: 51 bases, in frame from the first base. The cohort was made up of 500 to 800 healthy bone marrow donors. At the time of sampling, every cohort member was nominally healthy, though immune exposures that went unrecorded were likely present. The donor was CMV seropositive and was included in the group of 250 to 300 seropositive cohort members. Every donor gave a peripheral blood sample, and the peripheral blood mononuclear cells from that sample were used for TCR beta sequencing. Genomic DNA was extracted from the blood cell samples with the Qiagen DNeasy Blood Extraction Kit.

The specimen was PBMCs. Rearrangement joined TRBV4-2 to TRBJ2-7; a stretch of 9 junction bases matches TRBD2. This TCR derives from a girl between 2 and 10 years old in good health and CMV-seropositive. The DNA sequence follows: TGTGCCAGCAGCCAAGGGGTAGCGGGAGTGGGTCTTTACGAGCAGTACTTC. Its amino acids are CASSQGVAGVGLYEQYF.